A selection of T cell receptor beta chains follows, all from one sample in a study of T cells after yellow fever vaccination. TCRdb redid the calling of the 5' RACE reads with MiXCR, one entry per CDR3 protein. The sample shows 200,000 to 300,000 distinct CDR3 sequences, about 3.7% of them seen only once. Here the sequenced sample was PBMCs, taken 15 days after the yellow fever booster vaccination. The receptor source for this set is a man aged 18-30 years who received the YFV17D yellow fever vaccine. Each CDR3 is given with its conserved first and last residue. D genes are given only for firm matches. Some rows have no size entry. The others give once, few or many, or a class for an expanded clone.

d_call	clone_size	v_call	j_call	cdr3_nt	cdr3_aa
NA	many	TRBV7-9	TRBJ1-2	TGTGCCAGCACCATCACCGGGACCTTAGGCGGCTACACCTTC	CASTITGTLGGYTF
TRBD2	many	TRBV7-3	TRBJ2-3	TGTGCCAGCAGTTTAGGCGGGGGGGCAGATACGCAGTATTTT	CASSLGGGADTQYF
NA	many	TRBV6-1	TRBJ2-1	TGTGCCAGCAGTCCCCACCAGAGCGAATACAATGAGCAGTTCTTC	CASSPHQSEYNEQFF
TRBD2	many	TRBV5-1	TRBJ2-1	TGCGCCAGCAGCCCTTCGGCGGGGGGATACAATGAGCAGTTCTTC	CASSPSAGGYNEQFF
TRBD2	many	TRBV5-5	TRBJ2-5	TGTGCCAGCAGCCCGACAATGAGCGGGGGGGGAGAGACCCAGTACTTC	CASSPTMSGGGETQYF
NA	many	TRBV5-6	TRBJ1-1	TGTGCCAGCAGCGAGGACAGAACTGAAGCTTTCTTT	CASSEDRTEAFF
NA	many	TRBV15	TRBJ1-4	TGTGCCACCAGCAGAGATCTTTCCGGGAAGGGTGAAAAACTGTTTTTT	CATSRDLSGKGEKLFF
NA	many	TRBV12-3/TRBV12-4	TRBJ2-2	TGTGCCAGCAGTCAATCTACAGGGACCGGGGAGCTGTTTTTT	CASSQSTGTGELFF
NA	many	TRBV11-2	TRBJ1-5	TGTGCCAGCAGCTTGTCAGCTAATCAGCCCCAGCATTTT	CASSLSANQPQHF
NA	many	TRBV28	TRBJ1-1	TGTGCCAGCAGTGCCCCTCAGGACACTGAAGCTTTCTTT	CASSAPQDTEAFF
NA	many	TRBV7-9	TRBJ2-3	TGTGCCAGCAGCCCCCGGGCCCTCACAGATACGCAGTATTTT	CASSPRALTDTQYF
TRBD1	many	TRBV20-1	TRBJ2-1	TGCAGTGCTAGAGGGACAGGGAAGGTGACCTACAATGAGCAGTTCTTC	CSARGTGKVTYNEQFF
NA	NA	TRBV3-1	TRBJ2-7	TGTGCCAGCAGCCGAAAACCTGGAGGACACAGGCAGGACGAGCAGTACTTC	CASSRKPGGHRQDEQYF
TRBD1	many	TRBV7-2	TRBJ2-7	TGTGCCAGCAGCTTCGGACAGGGGGCAGCGGAGCAGTACTTC	CASSFGQGAAEQYF
NA	many	TRBV20-1	TRBJ2-3	TGCAGTGCTAACCCGATAGGGGAGCCAGATACGCAGTATTTT	CSANPIGEPDTQYF
NA	once	TRBV28	TRBJ2-3	TGTGCCAGCAGTTTGACCGGCAGGAGACGGTTCACAGATACGCAGTATTTT	CASSLTGRRRFTDTQYF
TRBD2	few	TRBV7-2	TRBJ2-6	TGTGCCAGCAGCCGCTCGTTGATTGGACTAGCGGGGGGGTCCGGGGCCAACGTCCTGACTTTC	CASSRSLIGLAGGSGANVLTF
NA	many	TRBV7-2	TRBJ1-5	TGTGCCAGCAGCCCCGGAGTGATGGGTCAGCCCCAGCATTTT	CASSPGVMGQPQHF
TRBD1	many	TRBV6-5	TRBJ1-1	TGTGCCAGCAGCCGGACAGGGCCGAACACTGAAGCTTTCTTT	CASSRTGPNTEAFF
NA	many	TRBV27	TRBJ2-7	TGTGCCAGCAAACCCTTAGGGACCTACGAGCAGTACTTC	CASKPLGTYEQYF
TRBD1	many	TRBV5-1	TRBJ2-3	TGCGCCAGCAGCGCCGTCGTGGGGACAGACCCTTATTTT	CASSAVVGTDPYF
NA	many	TRBV7-9	TRBJ1-1	TGTGCCAGCAGCCTTGGACAGATTGAGGCTTTCTTT	CASSLGQIEAFF
NA	many	TRBV12-3/TRBV12-4	TRBJ2-6	TGTGCCAGCACAGGGGTCGGGGCCAACGTCCTGACTTTC	CASTGVGANVLTF
TRBD1	many	TRBV5-1	TRBJ2-6	TGCGCCAGCACACCGGGACAGCAGATCTCTGGGGCCAACGTCCTGACTTTC	CASTPGQQISGANVLTF
NA	many	TRBV7-9	TRBJ2-2	TGTGCCAGCGGGGCAGGGAGCCCCTTTGGCACCGGGGAGCTGTTTTTT	CASGAGSPFGTGELFF
NA	many	TRBV6-2/TRBV6-3	TRBJ2-1	TGTGCCAGCAGTTATGACCCGCTGGCTTACTACAATGAGCAGTTCTTC	CASSYDPLAYYNEQFF
NA	many	TRBV6-6	TRBJ1-5	TGTGCCAGCACTCCGAGCGACAGCAATCAGCCCCAGCATTTT	CASTPSDSNQPQHF
TRBD2	many	TRBV3-1	TRBJ2-7	TGTGCCAGCAGCCAGAGGACTAGCGGGGAATACGAGCAGTACTTC	CASSQRTSGEYEQYF
TRBD2	few	TRBV6-5	TRBJ2-1	TGTGCCAGCAGTTACTCGAATCTAGCGGGGGGCTCCCAGCACAATGAGCAGTTCTTC	CASSYSNLAGGSQHNEQFF
TRBD1	many	TRBV6-2/TRBV6-3	TRBJ1-6	TGTGCCAGCAGTTGGCGGACAGGGGTCGACGCGGGTCCCCTCCACTTT	CASSWRTGVDAGPLHF
TRBD1	many	TRBV5-4	TRBJ1-1	TGTGCCAGCAGCTTGTTACGGGGACAGGGGGCGCATTCTGAAGCTTTCTTT	CASSLLRGQGAHSEAFF
NA	many	TRBV7-2	TRBJ2-1	TGTGCCAGCAGCTTAGTTCTTCGGGGTGGCAATGAGCAGTTCTTC	CASSLVLRGGNEQFF
TRBD1	many	TRBV18	TRBJ1-1	TGTGCCAGCTCAGCAACCGGGACAGGACCTGACACTGAAGCTTTCTTT	CASSATGTGPDTEAFF
TRBD2	many	TRBV18	TRBJ2-5	TGTGCCAGCTCACCGGGACTAGCGTCGGAGACCCAGTACTTC	CASSPGLASETQYF
NA	many	TRBV5-6	TRBJ2-6	TGTGCCAGCAGCTTGGCCATTCCCACTGGGGCCAACGTCCTGACTTTC	CASSLAIPTGANVLTF
TRBD1	many	TRBV7-9	TRBJ2-3	TGTGCCAGCAGCCAAACCCCCGGACGTGACAGGGGGCATGCAATAAATACGCAGTATTTT	CASSQTPGRDRGHAINTQYF
NA	many	TRBV7-3	TRBJ2-1	TGTGCCAGCAGCCCGGGGGGACAGAGCTCCTACAATGAGCAGTTCTTC	CASSPGGQSSYNEQFF
NA	many	TRBV5-1	TRBJ1-1	TGCGCCAGCAGCCTGACAGTCATGAACACTGAAGCTTTCTTT	CASSLTVMNTEAFF
TRBD2	many	TRBV20-1	TRBJ2-5	TGCAGTGCTACCCTAGCGGGGGGTGGTGAGACCCAGTACTTC	CSATLAGGGETQYF
TRBD1	many	TRBV5-4	TRBJ1-2	TGTGCCAGCACTGTCGGGGACAGGTTCGACTATGGCTACACCTTC	CASTVGDRFDYGYTF
TRBD1	many	TRBV7-9	TRBJ2-4	TGTGCCAGCAGCTTGCCCGGGACAGCCCTAGCCAAAAACATTCAGTACTTC	CASSLPGTALAKNIQYF
NA	many	TRBV27	TRBJ2-3	TGTGCCAGCAGTTTATTGGGTAGGGGAGATACGCAGTATTTT	CASSLLGRGDTQYF
TRBD1	NA	TRBV7-7	TRBJ1-1	TGTGCTAGCAGCCCCATCCCCGGGACAGGGACGGGGGAGAACACTGAAGCTTTCTTT	CASSPIPGTGTGENTEAFF
NA	many	TRBV27	TRBJ1-1	TGTGCCAGCAGGGCCGACACTGTCTCGGTTTTT	CASRADTVSVF
NA	many	TRBV12-3/TRBV12-4	TRBJ2-3	TGTGCCAGCAGCCCGCCGGGACGGAGCACAGATACGCAGTATTTT	CASSPPGRSTDTQYF
NA	many	TRBV14	TRBJ2-7	TGTGCCAGCAGCCCCCCGACCTCCTACGAGCAGTACTTC	CASSPPTSYEQYF
TRBD2	NA	TRBV5-1	TRBJ2-5	TGCGCCAGCACCAGCGGGGAAAACCAAGAGACCCAGTACTTC	CASTSGENQETQYF
NA	many	TRBV27	TRBJ1-2	TGTGCCAGCAGTGTTTCAGCAGCGGACAGCCGCTTGTATGGCTACACCTTC	CASSVSAADSRLYGYTF
NA	many	TRBV5-6	TRBJ1-1	TGTGCCAGCAGCCCCGACAGAGACACTGAAGCTTTCTTT	CASSPDRDTEAFF